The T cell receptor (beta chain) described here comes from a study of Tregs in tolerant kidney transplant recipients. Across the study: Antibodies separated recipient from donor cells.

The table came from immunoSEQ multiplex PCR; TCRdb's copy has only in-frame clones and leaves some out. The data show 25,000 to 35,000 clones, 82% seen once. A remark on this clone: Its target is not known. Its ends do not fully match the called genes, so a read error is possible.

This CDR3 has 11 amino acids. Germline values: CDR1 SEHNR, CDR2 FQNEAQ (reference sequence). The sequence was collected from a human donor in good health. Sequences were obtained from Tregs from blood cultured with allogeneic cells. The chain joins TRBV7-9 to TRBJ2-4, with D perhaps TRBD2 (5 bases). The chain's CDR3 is CASSLADIQYF. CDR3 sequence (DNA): TGTGCCAGCAGCCTAGCTGACATTCAGTACTTC.